The entry below describes one T cell receptor beta chain. Many counts were recorded for this clonotype. Its antigen specificity is not known. No base-level quality is on record; no much larger clone is a single base apart. The sample is drawn from a study of neurological immune-mediated disorders (dated by TCRdb to about 2019). Concerning the study at large: Using UMI-based sequencing, the study compared peripheral blood TCR-beta repertoires from patients with HTLV-I-associated myelopathy (HAM/TSP), patients with multiple sclerosis, and healthy controls. Alongside PBMC samples, the set of some 97 TCR-beta libraries contained longitudinal samples, technical triplicates, and paired CD4+ and CD8+ T-cell subsets that had been sorted. Of the roughly 71 subjects in the cohort, some 14 were HAM/TSP patients, about 34 were multiple sclerosis patients, and some 20 were healthy controls. Paper-wide results and their limitations: Across subjects, expanded clones never shared an identical CDR3 amino acid sequence, which suggests that the TCR-beta repertoires in every group were private. The highest TCR clonal expansion was observed in HAM/TSP patients, whereas the lowest was observed in MS patients, even when compared with healthy controls.

cDNA synthesis used template-switch 5'RACE with a primer carrying a 10-nucleotide random unique molecular identifier tagging each TCR transcript. Over 180 million TCR-beta sequences, covering 15-18 subjects, were produced in each sequencing run. Total RNA was extracted with the RNeasy kit. TCR-beta VDJ regions were amplified with primers for the TCR constant region and the 5'RACE anchor, using the KAPA Real-time Library Amplification kit. A first PCR added sample indexes and Illumina adaptors, after which a second PCR increased the library yield. After Ampure bead purification, the roughly 650 bp TCR product was size-selected on a 2% E-gel SizeSelection system. Before pooling, library quality was assessed on a Bioanalyzer, concentration was determined with Qubit, and library quantification was performed with the Kapa Library Quantification kit. An Illumina HiSeq 2500 sequenced the libraries paired-end 2 x 150 bp. To increase sequence diversity, roughly 25-31% phiX was spiked into each library pool. From the authors' description of their analysis: The quality-filtered reads were processed with the UMI-based MiGEC pipeline, whose error correction step removed more than 80% of the raw TCR sequences. IMGT germline references were used for aligning VDJ genes, and each clonotype was defined as a unique CDR3 amino acid sequence together with its V-J genes. Clonal expansion, Shannon diversity, and CDR3 relatedness (CalcPairwiseDistances, ClusterSamples) were evaluated with VDJtools, and phylogenetic trees were built with CLCbio workbench. A clone was classed as expanded if it had 8 or more unique UMIs, a cutoff based on coefficient-of-variation modelling across technical triplicates. TCRdb took the public reads, trimmed them with fastp at Q25, ran MiXCR for clone calling and kept in-frame beta chains. Identical CDR3 protein sequences are pooled into one entry, listed with their most common genes and DNA. The V and J calls follow TCRdb's processing rather than the paper's. The sample profile shows roughly 80,000 distinct CDR3 sequences; over 9% of them were found once. The ten largest clones capture about 1.8% of the sample.

The germline V gene supplies CDR1 SGDLS and CDR2 YYNGEE. Taken from cysteine to phenylalanine, the CDR3 has 16 residues. Only the CDR3 portion is preserved as DNA: 48 bases, with reading frame beginning at the first base. Compared with germline, V lacks 0 bases and J lacks 4 bases; bases without a gene match: 5. The healthy controls were volunteers from a blood bank in Maryland, USA. For the unsorted PBMC libraries, 2 million PBMCs were stored in RNAlater at -80 degrees C until RNA extraction and were used to generate the libraries. Peripheral blood was subjected to Ficoll-Hypaque density gradient centrifugation to isolate PBMCs, which were then cryopreserved in liquid nitrogen.

This chain is built from TRBV9 and TRBJ2-1; 9 bases in the junction line up with TRBD2. What was sequenced was PBMCs. This receptor was identified in a man in his forties or fifties in good health. CDR3 region: CASSVASSGVYNEQFF. At the DNA level, the sequence is TGTGCCAGCAGCGTAGCCTCTAGCGGGGTATACAATGAGCAGTTCTTC. Extended through the reference TRBV9 and TRBJ2-1 proteins, this CDR3 yields the full variable domain: DSGVTQTPKHLITATGQRVTLRCSPRSGDLSVYWYQQSLDQGLQFLIQYYNGEERAKGNILERFSAQQFPDLHSELNLSSLELGDSALYFCASSVASSGVYNEQFFGPGTRLTVL.